Listed here are 6 T cell receptor beta chains from one sample, sequenced in a study of blood T cell repertoires in COVID-19. Clones were read by immunoSEQ multiplex PCR, and TCRdb kept only the in-frame ones, dropping some. The sample lists about 130,000 clones, about 89% occurring once. Sequenced input: peripheral blood. Receptors were obtained from a man aged 45-60 years with active or convalescent COVID-19.

The chain has TRBV7-8 and TRBJ2-1, with 9 bases matching TRBD1. V gave up 5 bases and J gave up 15 bases; unmatched junction bases: 5. The CDR3 consists of 11 residues. Germline loops: CDR1 SGHVS, CDR2 FQNEAQ. The CDR3: CASSRQGDRFF. The CDR3 DNA follows: TGTGCCAGCAGCCGACAGGGGGATCGGTTCTTC.

This sequence joins TRBV27 and TRBJ2-1, with 10 positions matching TRBD2. V was clipped by 3 bases and J by 0 bases; unmatched bases: 5. The germline V gene has CDR1 MNHEY and CDR2 SMNVEV (reference sequence). This CDR3 contains 17 residues. CDR3 region: CASSLRTSGASYNEQFF. CDR3 sequence (DNA): TGTGCCAGCAGTTTGCGAACTAGCGGGGCCTCCTACAATGAGCAGTTCTTC.

J is TRBJ2-3 and V is TRBV24-1, with 10 bases identical to TRBD2. The CDR3 contains 17 residues. V shed 0 bases and J 2 bases; nucleotides not matched to a gene: 4. CDR1 KGHDR and CDR2 SFDVKD come from the germline V gene. The CDR3 region is CATSDLVSGGFTDTQYF. The CDR3, as DNA: TGTGCCACCAGTGATTTGGTTAGCGGGGGGTTCACAGATACGCAGTATTTT.

This chain links TRBV6-4 with TRBJ2-5; 10 nucleotides match TRBD1. The CDR3 loop spans 13 amino acids. Germline loops: CDR1 MRHNA, CDR2 SNTAGT. The V segment lost 7 bases and the J segment 3 bases; nucleotides outside the gene matches: 2. CDR3 sequence: CASIGTGEETQYF. In nucleotides, the CDR3 is TGTGCCAGCATCGGGACAGGGGAAGAGACCCAGTACTTC.

This clone was observed once. The chain recombines TRBV2 with TRBJ1-4; possible D gene TRBD1, 5 bases. CDR3 length: 16 residues. Trimming shortened V by 5 bases and J by 1 base, and 14 bases separated the two germline ends. From germline, CDR1 is SNHLY and CDR2 FYNNEI. CDR3 in amino acids: CASSSLKGLTNEKLFF. CDR3 bases: TGTGCCAGCAGTTCCCTCAAGGGGTTAACTAATGAAAAACTGTTTTTT.

This clone has just one count. The chain joins TRBV7-2 to TRBJ2-7; possible D gene TRBD1, 6 bases. Between the trimmed V and J ends, which lost 2 bases and 2 bases, there was a span of 13 bases. Per the germline V gene, CDR1 is SGHTA and CDR2 is FQGNSA. The CDR3 spans 15 residues. The CDR3 here is CASSLSAQGTYEQYF. In DNA form, the CDR3 reads TGTGCCAGCAGCTTAAGTGCACAGGGAACCTACGAGCAGTACTTC. Full variable domain (outside the CDR3, taken from reference TRBV7-2 and TRBJ2-7): GAGVSQSPSNKVTEKGKDVELRCDPISGHTALYWYRQSLGQGLEFLIYFQGNSAPDKSGLPSDRFSAERTGGSVSTLTIQRTQQEDSAVYLCASSLSAQGTYEQYFGPGTRLTVT.